This T cell receptor (beta chain) was identified during a study of blood T cell repertoires in COVID-19. Turning to the study itself: The United States, Italy and Spain were the sources of the acute and convalescent COVID-19 samples. Sample material is recorded as cDNA or gDNA derived from T cells, B-cell-depleted T cells, or PBMCs.

In the original processing: It was from reference gene primer amplification that nucleated cell counts were estimated. Sequenced by immunoSEQ multiplex PCR; TCRdb stores in-frame clones only, minus some. The DNA was the basis for D and trimming; V, J and clone size are from that table. Of roughly 29,000 clones in the sample, 65% to 90% were seen once. The CDR3 contains 13 residues. V was clipped by 3 bases and J by 6 bases; unmatched bases: 5. The material sequenced was peripheral blood. The chain employs TRBV12-3 or TRBV12-4 and TRBJ2-7; 7 bases are a match to TRBD2. The receptor was derived from a man between 65 and 85 years old with active COVID-19. As DNA, the CDR3 is TGTGCCAGCAGTTTTTCTACGGGGGGCGAGCAGTACTTC. Translation gives CASSFSTGGEQYF.